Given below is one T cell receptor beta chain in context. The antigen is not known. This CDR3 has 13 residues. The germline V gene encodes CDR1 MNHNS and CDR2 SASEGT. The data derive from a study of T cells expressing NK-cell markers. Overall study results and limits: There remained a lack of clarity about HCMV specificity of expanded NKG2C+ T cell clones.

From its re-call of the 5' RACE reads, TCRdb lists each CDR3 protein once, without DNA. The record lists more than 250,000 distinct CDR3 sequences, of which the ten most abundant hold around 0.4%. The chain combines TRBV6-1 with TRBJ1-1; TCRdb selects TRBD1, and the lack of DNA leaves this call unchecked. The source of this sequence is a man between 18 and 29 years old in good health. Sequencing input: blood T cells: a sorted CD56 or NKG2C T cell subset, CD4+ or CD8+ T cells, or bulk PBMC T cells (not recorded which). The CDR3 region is CASCPRAATEAFF.